This entry describes one T cell receptor (beta chain). Its antigen is as yet unknown. One end of the junction is discordant with germline, which a read error may explain. This sample was included in a study of blood T cells in healthy people across ages. General study findings and limits: Compared with aged donors, long-lived donors showed fewer expanded clones, suggesting selection.

The CDR3 runs 15 residues. Germline assignment: CDR1 SNHLY and CDR2 FYNNEI. The second PCR ran about 6 to 12 cycles with a sample-barcoded 5' primer and J-beta primers. Template switching added a 12-random-nucleotide identifier to every cDNA molecule. TCRdb re-called the 5' RACE reads with MiXCR, one entry per CDR3 protein. The sample has roughly 1,800,000 distinct CDR3 sequences, 49% seen once. This receptor was obtained from a woman aged 40-49 years in good health. Source material: blood. The rearrangement uses TRBV2 and TRBJ2-3, with TRBD2 matching over 14 bases. CDR3 DNA: TGTGCCAGCAGGGGACTAGCGGGGGTTACAGATGCGCAGTATTTT. It encodes CASRGLAGVTDAQYF.